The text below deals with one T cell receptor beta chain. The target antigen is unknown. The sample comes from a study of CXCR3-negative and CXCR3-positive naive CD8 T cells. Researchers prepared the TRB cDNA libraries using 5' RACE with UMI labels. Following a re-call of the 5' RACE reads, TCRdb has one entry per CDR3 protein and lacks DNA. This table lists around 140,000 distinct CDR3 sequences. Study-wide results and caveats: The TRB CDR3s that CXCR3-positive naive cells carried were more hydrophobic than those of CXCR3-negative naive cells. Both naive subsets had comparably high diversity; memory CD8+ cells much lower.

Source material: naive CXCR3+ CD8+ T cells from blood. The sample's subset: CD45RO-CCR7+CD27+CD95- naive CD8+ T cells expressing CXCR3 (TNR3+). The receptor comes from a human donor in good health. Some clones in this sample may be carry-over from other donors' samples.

The CDR3 spells CASSSYGLAGTSYQETQYF. The rearrangement uses TRBV28 and TRBJ2-5; TCRdb's D call, TRBD2, is unchecked because there is no DNA. CDR1 MDHEN and CDR2 SYDVKM come from the germline V gene. The CDR3 runs to 19 residues.